Each of the 21 T cell receptor beta chains below was sequenced from the same sample in a study of blood T cells in healthy people across ages. A second PCR, run for about 7 to 11 cycles, used a sample-barcoded 5' primer plus a J-beta primer mix. TCRdb recomputed calls from the 5' RACE reads with MiXCR, one row per CDR3 protein. Of approximately 2,000,000 distinct CDR3 sequences in the sample, around 42% were seen once. The sample consisted of blood. The receptor source for this set is a human donor in good health.

The V call is TRBV5-6, the J call TRBJ2-3; D possibly corresponds to TRBD1 (7 bases). The CDR3 sequence is 16 residues long. The V end was cut by 4 bases, the J end by 0 bases, with 15 bases between. Germline V gene sequence: CDR1 SGHDT, CDR2 YYEEEE. The CDR3 is CASSTSGGRSTDTQYF. CDR3 bases: TGTGCCAGCAGCACCTCAGGGGGGCGAAGCACAGATACGCAGTATTTT.

The chain carries TRBV5-4 and TRBJ1-2, with D tentatively TRBD1 (6 bases). The germline V gene encodes CDR1 SGHNT and CDR2 YYREEE (reference sequence). This CDR3 is built from 15 residues. With 0 bases removed from V and 8 bases from J, the gap between germline ends came to 17 bases. The CDR3 coding sequence is TGTGCCAGCAGCTTGGAGGTGGGACAAACGTACGGCTACACCTTC. Residues: CASSLEVGQTYGYTF.

This clonotype turned up a few times. J is TRBJ2-5 and V is TRBV6-2 or TRBV6-3, with D tentatively TRBD2 (6 bases). From germline, CDR1 is MNHEY and CDR2 SVGEGT. The germline V and J ends were trimmed by 6 bases and 5 bases, with 13 bases remaining between them. The CDR3 has 13 residues. CDR3 nucleotides: TGTGCCAGCAGCCCGACTAGTCCGGAGACCCAGTACTTC. As protein: CASSPTSPETQYF.

This clonotype showed up just a few times. The chain recombines TRBV7-9 with TRBJ2-4; tentative D call: TRBD1 (5 bases). CDR1 is SEHNR, CDR2 FQNEAQ, per germline (reference sequence). With 3 bases removed from V and 9 bases from J, the gap between germline ends came to 12 bases. This CDR3 comprises 13 residues. CDR3 loop: CASSFQGTVIQYF. The CDR3 DNA is TGTGCCAGCAGCTTCCAGGGAACAGTCATTCAGTACTTC.

The rearrangement joins TRBV5-1 to TRBJ2-3, with D tentatively TRBD2 (5 bases). The V gene's germline CDR1 is SGHRS and CDR2 YFSETQ. Trimming cost V 2 bases and J 1 base, with 11 bases left between them. This CDR3 region has 15 residues. The CDR3 is CASSFEGVGTDTQYF. CDR3 DNA: TGCGCCAGCAGCTTCGAGGGAGTTGGCACAGATACGCAGTATTTT. The whole variable domain, remainder taken from reference TRBV5-1 and TRBJ2-3, is KAGVTQTPRYLIKTRGQQVTLSCSPISGHRSVSWYQQTPGQGLQFLFEYFSETQRNKGNFPGRFSGRQFSNSRSEMNVSTLELGDSALYLCASSFEGVGTDTQYFGPGTRLTVL.

The chain joins TRBV29-1 to TRBJ1-2, with TRBD1 as a possible D gene (5 bases). Trimming stripped 7 bases from V and 4 bases from J, with 22 bases between. The CDR3 is 15 amino acids. Per germline, CDR1 SQVTM and CDR2 ANQGSEA. The CDR3 region has the DNA TGCAGCGCTGGGCCGGCGGACAAGGCCTTCTATGGCTACACCTTC. Encoded protein: CSAGPADKAFYGYTF. Filled out from reference TRBV29-1 and TRBJ1-2, the complete variable domain reads SAVISQKPSRDICQRGTSLTIQCQVDSQVTMMFWYRQQPGQSLTLIATANQGSEATYESGFVIDKFPISRPNLTFSTLTVSNMSPEDSSIYLCSAGPADKAFYGYTFGSGTRLTVV.

The chain links TRBV7-2 to TRBJ2-5; D might be TRBD2 (7 bases). Trimming left V 5 bases short and J 7 bases short, with 17 bases between. Germline-derived CDR1 and CDR2 are SGHTA and FQGNSA. The CDR3 runs to 14 residues. In nucleotides, the CDR3 is TGTGCCAGCAGCCCAGAAGGGGGGGCGGGGACCCAGTACTTC. This sequence encodes CASSPEGGAGTQYF.

CDR3 DNA sequence: TGCAGTGCCCTACCGGGACAAACCTACGAGCAGTACTTC. Translated: CSALPGQTYEQYF. The chain carries TRBV20-1 and TRBJ2-7, with D possibly TRBD1 on 6 matching bases. Germline V lookup: CDR1 DFQATT, CDR2 SNEGSKA (reference sequence). The CDR3 is 13 residues long. The V and J ends lost 6 bases and 2 bases respectively, with 14 bases between them.

Details on this clonotype: The junction departs from the called germline gene at one end, perhaps through a read error. CDR3 amino acids: CAGSPDRRTADTQYF. In nucleotides, the CDR3 is TGTGCCGGCAGCCCGGATCGCAGAACCGCAGATACGCAGTATTTT. The genes are TRBV9 and TRBJ2-3; D is ambiguous. The CDR3 totals 15 residues. CDR1 and CDR2 from the germline V gene are SGDLS and YYNGEE.

This clonotype has only a few counts. The junction departs from germline at one end; a sequencing error may be responsible. J is TRBJ2-7 and V is TRBV5-5; unclear D gene. CDR3 length: 13 amino acids. The germline V gene has CDR1 SGHKS and CDR2 YYEKEE (reference sequence). The CDR3 nucleotides are TGTGCCAGTAGCTGGGCTCCCTTCTACGAGCAGTACTTC. This encodes CASSWAPFYEQYF. Supplemented by reference TRBV5-5 and TRBJ2-7, the full variable domain reads DAGVTQSPTHLIKTRGQQVTLRCSPISGHKSVSWYQQVLGQGPQFIFQYYEKEERGRGNFPDRFSARQFPNYSSELNVNALLLGDSALYLCASSWAPFYEQYFGPGTRLTVT.

A few counts support this clonotype. The rearrangement uses TRBV21-1 and TRBJ2-3; the listed D gene, TRBD2, was not tested against the DNA. TRBV21-1 is a recognized pseudogene. This CDR3 has 18 residues. Here the CDR3 reads CASSKDSGGALFADTQYF. For the CDR3, the DNA is TGTGCCAGCAGCAAAGACAGCGGGGGGGCTTTGTTTGCAGATACGCAGTATTTT.

As for this clonotype: A single base separates this from a much larger clone, so it may be a read error. CDR3 in amino acids: CASSVTESSCNEQFF. DNA of the CDR3: TGTGCCAGCAGCGTAACAGAGAGCTCCTGCAATGAGCAGTTCTTC. J is TRBJ2-1 and V is TRBV9; D gene uncertain. The V gene's germline CDR1 is SGDLS and CDR2 YYNGEE. The CDR3 sequence is 15 residues long.

This clonotype was seen only a few times. The chain employs TRBV7-2 and TRBJ2-3; D is uncertain. Between the trimmed V and J ends, which lost 6 bases and 4 bases, there was a span of 17 bases. Germline CDR1 and CDR2: SGHTA and FQGNSA. The length of the CDR3 is 15 residues. The CDR3 is CASSSSLGDADTQYF. The CDR3 DNA is TGTGCCAGCAGTTCCTCCTTGGGCGACGCAGATACGCAGTATTTT. Based on the CDR3 plus reference TRBV7-2 and TRBJ2-3, the full variable domain is GAGVSQSPSNKVTEKGKDVELRCDPISGHTALYWYRQSLGQGLEFLIYFQGNSAPDKSGLPSDRFSAERTGGSVSTLTIQRTQQEDSAVYLCASSSSLGDADTQYFGPGTRLTVL.

The chain carries TRBV3-1 and TRBJ1-2, with D hard to call. Germline lookup yields CDR1 LGHDT and CDR2 YNNKEL (reference sequence). This CDR3 is 15 amino acids long. V lost 4 bases to trimming and J lost 2 bases, with 14 bases between them. DNA of the CDR3: TGTGCCAGCAGCCTCCAAATGGGCCTAAACTATGGCTACACCTTC. Protein product: CASSLQMGLNYGYTF.

The rearrangement uses TRBV12-3 or TRBV12-4 and TRBJ1-1; D is undetermined. The CDR3 spans 13 residues. V lost 4 bases, J lost 4 bases, and 10 bases lay in between. In DNA, the CDR3 is TGTGCCAGCAGTTGGAGGGAGGGCACTGAAGCTTTCTTT. Its translation is CASSWREGTEAFF.

V and J are TRBV7-9 and TRBJ1-2; D not certain. CDR3 length equals 14 residues. Trimming stripped 6 bases from V and 4 bases from J, with 15 bases between. Germline V gene lookup returns CDR1 SEHNR and CDR2 FQNEAQ (reference sequence). CDR3 nucleotides: TGTGCCAGCAGTTCTCCTACAGCAAGCTATGGCTACACCTTC. It encodes CASSSPTASYGYTF.

This clonotype occurred once. CDR3 in DNA: TGTGCCAGCAGCCAAGATACGGCAGGGAACGAGCAGTACTTC. It is translated as CASSQDTAGNEQYF. The V gene is TRBV3-1, the J gene TRBJ2-7; tentatively, D is TRBD1 (5 bases). The germline V and J ends were trimmed by 0 bases and 5 bases, with 11 bases remaining between them. Germline assignment: CDR1 LGHDT and CDR2 YNNKEL (reference sequence). This CDR3 is 14 amino acids long.

V and J are TRBV29-1 and TRBJ2-1; TRBD1 agrees at 7 bases. There are 14 residues in the CDR3. CDR1 is SQVTM, CDR2 ANQGSEA, per germline. The junction had 13 bases not matched to a gene; V was cut back by 6 bases and J by 8 bases. CDR3 bases: TGCAGCGTGGACGACAGGGCCTTAGGTTATGAGCAGTTCTTC. This gives the protein CSVDDRALGYEQFF.

The chain has TRBV6-5 and TRBJ2-7; D remains ambiguous. This CDR3 is 16 amino acids long. The V gene's germline CDR1 is MNHEY and CDR2 SVGAGI. V gave up 0 bases and J gave up 3 bases, with 15 bases separating them. The CDR3 spells CASSYSILEVHYEQYF. The CDR3 coding sequence is TGTGCCAGCAGTTACTCGATCCTCGAGGTCCACTACGAGCAGTACTTC.

CDR3 sequence reads: CASSLATGTNSYEQYF. The DNA for the CDR3 is TGTGCCAGCAGCTTAGCGACAGGGACTAACTCCTACGAGCAGTACTTC. V usage is TRBV7-9 and J usage is TRBJ2-7, with D possibly called TRBD1 or TRBD2 (7 bases each). CDR1 and CDR2 from the germline V gene are SEHNR and FQNEAQ (reference sequence). V was trimmed by 0 bases and J by 0 bases, leaving 12 bases between them. The CDR3 has 16 residues.

This chain links TRBV7-2 with TRBJ2-1; D tentatively fits TRBD1 or TRBD2 (6 bases each). The ends were cut back, 1 base at V and 7 bases at J, with 14 bases in the middle. Germline assignment: CDR1 SGHTA and CDR2 FQGNSA. The CDR3 runs 15 residues. The CDR3 bases are TGTGCCAGCAGCTTAGAAGCCGGGGGCTGGAATGAGCAGTTCTTC. As protein: CASSLEAGGWNEQFF.